This T cell receptor (beta chain) was obtained from a study of metastatic and nonmetastatic thyroid tumors. Across the whole study: Where malignant and benign thyroid patients were concerned, repertoires were compared across blood and tumor or nodule tissue.

This clone was seen a handful of times. Its antigen is not known. Broader study findings: Across blood and tumor, TCR beta diversity in malignant thyroid tumors was reportedly significantly higher than in benign nodules.

Every patient was untreated before thyroid surgery. The CDR3 loop spans 16 amino acids. The germline V gene has CDR1 MDHEN and CDR2 SYDVKM. Trimming removed 10 bases from V and 4 bases from J; junction bases left unmatched: 17. In the authors' workflow: A distant-metastasis classifier for papillary thyroid cancer was built using CDR3 differences across clinicopathological groups. MiXCR was used by TCRdb to re-call the PCR reads. These V and J calls are TCRdb output, not the study's own analysis. There are tens of thousands of clones in the sample; over 10% occur only once, and around 9.7% lies in the top ten.

Sequences were obtained from blood. The chain is built from TRBV28 and TRBJ2-7, with 9 bases fitting TRBD2. This receptor was identified in a male donor with papillary thyroid cancer or a benign thyroid nodule (not recorded which). Some clones in this sample may be carry-over from other donors' samples. The CDR3: CANSDFSGSTSYEQYF. The CDR3 DNA sequence: TGTGCCAACAGCGACTTTAGCGGGAGTACTTCATACGAGCAGTACTTC.